This TCR beta chain was retrieved from a study of blood T cell repertoires in COVID-19. Study information: Samples taken during acute and convalescent COVID-19 were collected in the United States, Italy and Spain.

J lost 4 bases, V lost 10 bases, and 12 bases had no gene match. The CDR3 extends over 15 amino acids. Germline V gene data show CDR1 as SNHLY and CDR2 as FYNNEI. Method: immunoSEQ multiplex PCR; TCRdb's copy keeps in-frame clones and lacks some. The sample has 110,000 to 150,000 clones, under 90% seen once. The rearrangement joins TRBV2 to TRBJ2-2; 7 bases are shared with TRBD1. Sequencing used peripheral blood. The TCR originated in a human donor in a cohort sampled during active COVID-19. The chain's CDR3 is CANRGTGKVTGELFF. In DNA, the CDR3 is TGTGCCAACAGGGGCACAGGGAAAGTCACCGGGGAGCTGTTTTTT.